The clone carrying this T cell receptor (beta chain) was detected a few times. This specimen belongs to a study of T cells after yellow fever vaccination. Whole-study results and caveats: From the bulk population, abundant clonotypes could contaminate and appear within FACS-sorted repertoires. Peaking on day 5 versus 15, the secondary response was faster but weaker. Reappearance after the booster was seen for most primary-vaccination clones, at 95% to 96% CD4 and more than 80% CD8.

Germline V gene data show CDR1 as SGHTA and CDR2 as FQGTGA. Trimming took 2 bases from V and 0 from J, leaving 10 bases between them. The CDR3 runs 15 residues. Template switching with 5'RACE generated the TCR cDNA and added a universal primer site and UMIs. Each CDR3 protein is one row after TCRdb ran MiXCR on the 5' RACE reads. The repertoire consists of 50,000 to 60,000 distinct CDR3 sequences, with 6.6% occurring once and the leading ten covering 20% to 25%. The specimen was CD8+ T cells not binding an NS4B(214-222) dextramer, sorted from PBMCs, collected roughly 46 days after the first yellow fever vaccination. This clonotype was obtained from a man younger than 35 who received the YFV17D yellow fever vaccine. The chain combines TRBV7-3 with TRBJ1-1; D call uncertain. CDR3 residues: CASSLSGLMNTEAFF. The CDR3 coding sequence is TGTGCCAGCAGCTTATCAGGTCTCATGAACACTGAAGCTTTCTTT.